This TCR beta chain derives from a study of monozygotic twins with inflammatory bowel disease. Study-wide results and caveats: Varied immunosuppressive treatments among patients may have increased repertoire variability.

On this clonotype itself: Its antigen is currently unknown.

Blood was drawn once per donor, and each sample measured roughly 2.5 ml. This CDR3 contains 15 residues. There were roughly 3,200 ng of total RNA used for each TCR library. TCRdb reprocessed the 5' RACE reads; each CDR3 protein has one entry and no DNA is given. Its table lists around 99,000 distinct CDR3 sequences. This sequence joins TRBV12-3 or TRBV12-4 and TRBJ2-3. The specimen sequenced was blood. The TCR comes from a human donor with ulcerative colitis or Crohn's disease, or a healthy co-twin of an affected twin (not recorded which). CDR3 region: CASSSLLTNTDTQYF.